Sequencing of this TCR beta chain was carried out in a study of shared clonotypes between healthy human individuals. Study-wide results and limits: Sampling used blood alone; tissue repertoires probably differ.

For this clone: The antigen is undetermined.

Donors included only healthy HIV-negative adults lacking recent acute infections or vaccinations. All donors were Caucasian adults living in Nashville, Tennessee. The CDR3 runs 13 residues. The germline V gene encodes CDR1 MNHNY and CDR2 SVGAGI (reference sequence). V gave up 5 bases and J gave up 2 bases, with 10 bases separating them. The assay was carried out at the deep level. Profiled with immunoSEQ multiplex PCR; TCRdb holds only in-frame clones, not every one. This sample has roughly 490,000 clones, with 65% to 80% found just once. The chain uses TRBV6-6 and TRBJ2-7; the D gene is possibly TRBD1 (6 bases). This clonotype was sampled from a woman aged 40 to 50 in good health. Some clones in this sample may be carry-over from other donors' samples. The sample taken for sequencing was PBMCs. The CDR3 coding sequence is TGTGCCAGCAGTCCGACAGGAACCTACGAGCAGTACTTC. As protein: CASSPTGTYEQYF.